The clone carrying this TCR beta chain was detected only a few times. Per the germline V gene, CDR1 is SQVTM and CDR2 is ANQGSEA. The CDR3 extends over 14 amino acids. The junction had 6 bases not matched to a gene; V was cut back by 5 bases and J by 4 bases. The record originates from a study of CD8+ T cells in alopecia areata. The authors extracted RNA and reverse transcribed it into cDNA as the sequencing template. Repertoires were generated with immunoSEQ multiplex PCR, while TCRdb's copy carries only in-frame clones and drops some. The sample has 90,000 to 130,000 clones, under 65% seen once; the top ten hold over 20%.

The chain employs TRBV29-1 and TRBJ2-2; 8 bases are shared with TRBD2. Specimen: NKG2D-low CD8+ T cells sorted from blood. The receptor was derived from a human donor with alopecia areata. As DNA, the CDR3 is TGCAGCGTTAGCGGGAGAGGTAGCACCGGGGAGCTGTTTTTT. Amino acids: CSVSGRGSTGELFF.